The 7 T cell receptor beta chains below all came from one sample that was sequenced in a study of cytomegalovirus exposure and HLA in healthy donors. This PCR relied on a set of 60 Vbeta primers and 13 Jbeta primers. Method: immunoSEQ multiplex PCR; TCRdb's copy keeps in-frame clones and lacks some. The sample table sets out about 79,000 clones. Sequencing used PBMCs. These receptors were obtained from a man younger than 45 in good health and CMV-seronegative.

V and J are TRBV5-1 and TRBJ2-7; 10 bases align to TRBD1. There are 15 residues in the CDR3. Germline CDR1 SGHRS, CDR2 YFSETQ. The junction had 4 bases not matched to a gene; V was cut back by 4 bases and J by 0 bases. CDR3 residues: CASSTGTGVSYEQYF. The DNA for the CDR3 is TGCGCCAGCAGCACCGGGACAGGGGTCTCCTACGAGCAGTACTTC. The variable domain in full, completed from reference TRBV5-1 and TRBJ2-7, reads KAGVTQTPRYLIKTRGQQVTLSCSPISGHRSVSWYQQTPGQGLQFLFEYFSETQRNKGNFPGRFSGRQFSNSRSEMNVSTLELGDSALYLCASSTGTGVSYEQYFGPGTRLTVT.

This CDR3 reads CASSSRDRQETQYF. CDR3 coding DNA: TGTGCCAGCAGCTCCCGGGACAGACAAGAGACCCAGTACTTC. The V call is TRBV7-8, the J call TRBJ2-5; the match to TRBD1 covers 7 bases. CDR1 is SGHVS and CDR2 is FQNEAQ in the germline V gene. This CDR3 comprises 14 residues. The J segment lost 2 bases and the V segment lost 4 bases, leaving 4 bases of the junction unmatched.

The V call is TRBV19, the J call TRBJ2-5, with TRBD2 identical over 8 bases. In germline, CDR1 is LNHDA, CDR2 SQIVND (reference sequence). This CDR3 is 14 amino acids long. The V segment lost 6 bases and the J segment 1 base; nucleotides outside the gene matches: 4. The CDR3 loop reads CASSPRGGQETQYF. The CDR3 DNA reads TGTGCCAGTAGCCCACGGGGGGGCCAAGAGACCCAGTACTTC.

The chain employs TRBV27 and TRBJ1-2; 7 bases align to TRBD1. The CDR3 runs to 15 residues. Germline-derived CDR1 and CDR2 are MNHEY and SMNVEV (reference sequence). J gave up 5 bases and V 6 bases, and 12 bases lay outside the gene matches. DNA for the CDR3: TGTGCCAGCAGGGCTCCTTTCCAGGGGGAATATGGCTACACCTTC. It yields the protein CASRAPFQGEYGYTF.

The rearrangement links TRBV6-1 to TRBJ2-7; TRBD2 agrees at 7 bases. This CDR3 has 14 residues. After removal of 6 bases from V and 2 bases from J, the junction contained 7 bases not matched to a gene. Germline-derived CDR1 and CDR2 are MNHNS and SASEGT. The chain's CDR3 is CASSPGTTPYEQYF. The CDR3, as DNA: TGTGCCAGCAGCCCAGGGACTACCCCCTACGAGCAGTACTTC.

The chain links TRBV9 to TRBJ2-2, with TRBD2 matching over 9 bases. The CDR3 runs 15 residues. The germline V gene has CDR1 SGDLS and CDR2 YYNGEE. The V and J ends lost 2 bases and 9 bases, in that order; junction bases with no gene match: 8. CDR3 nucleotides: TGTGCCAGCAGCGTCCTTAGCGGGGGAGGGCGGGAGCTGTTTTTT. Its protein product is CASSVLSGGGRELFF.

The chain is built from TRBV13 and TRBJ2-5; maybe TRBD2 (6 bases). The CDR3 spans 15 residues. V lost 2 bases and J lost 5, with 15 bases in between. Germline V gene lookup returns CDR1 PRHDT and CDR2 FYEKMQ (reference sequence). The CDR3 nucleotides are TGTGCCAGCAGCTTAACCGACGGCGGGATTGAGACCCAGTACTTC. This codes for CASSLTDGGIETQYF.